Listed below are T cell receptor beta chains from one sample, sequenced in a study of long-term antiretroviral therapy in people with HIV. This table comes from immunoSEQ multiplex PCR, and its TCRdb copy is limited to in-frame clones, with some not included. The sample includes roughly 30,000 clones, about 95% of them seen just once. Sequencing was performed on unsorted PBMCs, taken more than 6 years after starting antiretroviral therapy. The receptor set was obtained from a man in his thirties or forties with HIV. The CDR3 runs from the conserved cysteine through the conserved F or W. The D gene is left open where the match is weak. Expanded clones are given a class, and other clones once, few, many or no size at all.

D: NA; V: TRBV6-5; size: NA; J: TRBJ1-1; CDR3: CASSLSENTEAFF; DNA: TGTGCCAGCAGTTTGTCAGAGAACACTGAAGCTTTCTTT
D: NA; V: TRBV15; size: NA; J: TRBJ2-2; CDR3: CATSMWTKNTGELFF; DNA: TGTGCCACCAGCATGTGGACGAAGAACACCGGGGAGCTGTTTTTT
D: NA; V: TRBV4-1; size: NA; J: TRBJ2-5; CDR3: CASSQTQGKETQYF; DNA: TGCGCCAGCAGCCAGACACAGGGAAAAGAGACCCAGTACTTC
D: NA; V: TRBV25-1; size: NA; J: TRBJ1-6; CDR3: CASSDTGYDSPLHF; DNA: TGTGCCAGCAGTGATACAGGGTACGATTCACCCCTCCACTTT
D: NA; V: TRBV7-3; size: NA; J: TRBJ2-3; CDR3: CASSLTLTSIGDTQYF; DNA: TGTGCCAGCAGCTTAACGTTAACTAGCATTGGGGATACGCAGTATTTT
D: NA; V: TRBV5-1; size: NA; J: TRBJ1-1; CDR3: CASSSGTAHTEAFF; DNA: TGCGCCAGCAGCTCCGGGACCGCTCACACTGAAGCTTTCTTT
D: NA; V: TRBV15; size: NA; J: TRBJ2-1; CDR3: CATSRDGGTGPAEQFF; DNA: TGTGCCACCAGCAGAGATGGCGGGACTGGACCCGCTGAGCAGTTCTTC
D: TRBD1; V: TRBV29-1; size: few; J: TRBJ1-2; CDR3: CSVAPTGQRGRGYTF; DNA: TGCAGCGTTGCCCCAACGGGACAGAGGGGGCGAGGCTACACCTTC
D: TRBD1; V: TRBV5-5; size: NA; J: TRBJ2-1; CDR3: CASSLPGQSYHEQFF; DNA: TGTGCCAGCAGCTTACCGGGACAGTCTTACCATGAGCAGTTCTTC
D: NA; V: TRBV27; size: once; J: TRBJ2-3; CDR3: CASSLFSPDTQYF; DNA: TGTGCCAGCAGTTTATTCTCTCCAGATACGCAGTATTTT
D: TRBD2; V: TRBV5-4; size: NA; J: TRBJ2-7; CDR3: CASSPTPLAGVQYEQYF; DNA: TGTGCCAGCAGCCCCACCCCCCTAGCGGGAGTCCAATACGAGCAGTACTTC
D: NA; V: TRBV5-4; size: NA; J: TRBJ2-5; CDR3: CASSLGYATDQVETQYF; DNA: TGTGCCAGCAGCTTGGGCTATGCGACCGACCAGGTCGAGACCCAGTACTTC
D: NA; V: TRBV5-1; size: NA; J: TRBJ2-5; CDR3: CASSQNQETQYF; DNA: TGCGCCAGCAGCCAAAACCAAGAGACCCAGTACTTC
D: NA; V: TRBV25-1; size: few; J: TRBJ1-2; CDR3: CASSEFGTHYGYTF; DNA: TGTGCCAGCAGTGAATTTGGGACTCACTATGGCTACACCTTC
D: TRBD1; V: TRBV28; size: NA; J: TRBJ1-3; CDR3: CASSFSGTANTIYF; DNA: TGTGCCAGCAGTTTCTCCGGGACAGCAAACACCATATATTTT
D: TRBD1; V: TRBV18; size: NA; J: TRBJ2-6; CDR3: CASSPGTGGSGANVLTF; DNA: TGTGCCAGCTCACCCGGGACAGGGGGCTCTGGGGCCAACGTCCTGACTTTC
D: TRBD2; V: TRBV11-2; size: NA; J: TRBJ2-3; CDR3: CASSLDGDVRGVSDTQYF; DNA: TGTGCCAGCAGCTTAGATGGGGACGTGCGGGGGGTGTCAGATACGCAGTATTTT
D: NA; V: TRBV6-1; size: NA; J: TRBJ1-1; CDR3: CASSEDIGRSVYTEAFF; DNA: TGTGCCAGCAGTGAAGATATTGGGCGTTCGGTGTACACTGAAGCTTTCTTT
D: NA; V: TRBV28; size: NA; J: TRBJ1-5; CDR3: CASSFGTTPQHF; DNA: TGTGCCAGCAGTTTCGGGACGACGCCCCAGCATTTT
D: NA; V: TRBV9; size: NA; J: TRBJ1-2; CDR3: CASTKGMGLEGYTF; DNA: TGTGCCAGCACCAAGGGTATGGGATTAGAAGGCTACACCTTC
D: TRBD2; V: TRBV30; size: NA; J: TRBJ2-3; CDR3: CAWSLAGGIADTQYF; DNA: TGTGCCTGGAGTCTAGCGGGGGGGATCGCAGATACGCAGTATTTT
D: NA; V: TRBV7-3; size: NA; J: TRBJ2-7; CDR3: CASSLGPGEGYEQYF; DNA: TGTGCCAGCAGCTTAGGCCCAGGGGAAGGTTACGAGCAGTACTTC
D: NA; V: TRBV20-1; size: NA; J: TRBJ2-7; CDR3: CSAPLYEQYF; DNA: TGCAGTGCTCCGCTCTACGAGCAGTACTTC
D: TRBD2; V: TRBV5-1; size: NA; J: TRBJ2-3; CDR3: CASSPLTPLAGESTDTQYF; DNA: TGCGCCAGCAGCCCCTTAACCCCCCTAGCGGGGGAAAGCACAGATACGCAGTATTTT
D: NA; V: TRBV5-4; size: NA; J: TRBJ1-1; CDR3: CASSLPRQMNTEAFF; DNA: TGTGCCAGCAGCCTCCCGAGACAGATGAACACTGAAGCTTTCTTT
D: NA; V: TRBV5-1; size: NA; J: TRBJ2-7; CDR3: CASSRDLSYEQYF; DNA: TGCGCCAGCAGCCGGGACTTATCCTACGAGCAGTACTTC
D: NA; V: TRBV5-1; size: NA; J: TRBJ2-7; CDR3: CASGWSGQPYEQYF; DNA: TGCGCCAGCGGCTGGAGCGGACAGCCTTACGAGCAGTACTTC
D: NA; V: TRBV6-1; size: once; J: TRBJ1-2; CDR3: CASSEVGGSYGYTF; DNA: TGTGCCAGCAGTGAAGTAGGGGGGAGCTATGGCTACACCTTC
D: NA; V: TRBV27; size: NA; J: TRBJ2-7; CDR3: CASSFGGPDNEQYF; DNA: TGTGCCAGCAGTTTCGGGGGACCTGACAACGAGCAGTACTTC
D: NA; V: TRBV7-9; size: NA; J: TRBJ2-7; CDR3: CASRGDISYEQYF; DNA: TGTGCCAGCAGAGGGGACATATCCTACGAGCAGTACTTC
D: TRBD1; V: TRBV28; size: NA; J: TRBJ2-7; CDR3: CASSPTRGQGANEQYF; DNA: TGTGCCAGCAGTCCTACACGGGGACAGGGGGCAAACGAGCAGTACTTC
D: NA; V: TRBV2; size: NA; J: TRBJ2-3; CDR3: CASSDESAFTDTQYF; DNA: TGTGCCAGCAGTGACGAGAGCGCCTTCACAGATACGCAGTATTTT
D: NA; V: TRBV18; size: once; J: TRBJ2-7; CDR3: CASSRDISYEQYF; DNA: TGTGCCAGCTCACGGGACATATCCTACGAGCAGTACTTC
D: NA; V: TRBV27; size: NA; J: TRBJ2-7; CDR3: CASRGGYEQYF; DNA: TGTGCCAGCAGAGGGGGCTACGAGCAGTACTTC
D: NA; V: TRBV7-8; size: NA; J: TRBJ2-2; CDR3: CASSPIRAGTGELFF; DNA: TGTGCCAGCAGCCCCATTCGGGCGGGCACCGGGGAGCTGTTTTTT
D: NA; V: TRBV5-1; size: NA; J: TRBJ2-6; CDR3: CASSFKGTSGANVLTF; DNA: TGCGCCAGCAGCTTTAAGGGGACATCCGGGGCCAACGTCCTGACTTTC
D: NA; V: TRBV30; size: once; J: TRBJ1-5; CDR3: CAWSKQNNQPQHF; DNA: TGTGCCTGGAGTAAGCAGAACAATCAGCCCCAGCATTTT